Below are 15 T cell receptor beta chains sequenced from a single sample in a study of PD-L1 blockade in urothelial cancer. Profiled with immunoSEQ multiplex PCR; TCRdb holds only in-frame clones, not every one. The data contain approximately 58,000 clones, roughly four fifths of them singletons. The input for sequencing was PBMCs, taken around atezolizumab (anti-PD-L1) treatment. These receptors originate from a man aged 65 to 79 with urothelial cancer.

The V and J genes are TRBV7-9 and TRBJ1-2; D is unclear. Trimming took off 0 bases at V and 1 base at J, with 9 bases between the two ends. This CDR3 region has 15 residues. Germline V gene lookup returns CDR1 SEHNR and CDR2 FQNEAQ (reference sequence). CDR3 region: CASSLALRDNYGYTF. CDR3 DNA: TGTGCCAGCAGCTTAGCGTTGAGGGATAACTATGGCTACACCTTC.

This chain joins TRBV4-1 and TRBJ1-2; D is perhaps TRBD1 (5 bases). The CDR3 has 15 amino acids. Trimming took off 4 bases at V and 5 bases at J, with 17 bases between the two ends. Germline CDR1 and CDR2: MGHRA and YSYEKL. This CDR3 reads CASSLPGVTLYGYTF. CDR3 in DNA: TGCGCCAGCAGCCTTCCGGGGGTAACGTTGTATGGCTACACCTTC.

This chain connects TRBV23-1 to TRBJ1-1; D uncertain. TRBV23-1 is given ORF status, its function remaining uncertain. The CDR3 covers 17 residues. Deletions cut 0 bases from V and 3 bases from J, with 17 bases between. In nucleotides, the CDR3 is TGCGCCAGCAGTCAATCTTTAAGAGGCGTACGGGACACTGAAGCTTTCTTT. It encodes CASSQSLRGVRDTEAFF.

This clone appeared once. This chain links TRBV27 with TRBJ2-1, with TRBD2 identical over 12 bases. This CDR3 contains 15 residues. Trimming at V came to 6 bases and at J to 5 bases, leaving 5 bases not matched to a gene. Germline-derived CDR1 and CDR2 are MNHEY and SMNVEV (reference sequence). CDR3: CASRLAGGGDNEQFF. In DNA, the CDR3 is TGTGCCAGCAGACTAGCGGGAGGCGGCGACAATGAGCAGTTCTTC.

This clone was seen a handful of times. V gene TRBV2 combines with J gene TRBJ2-1; 11 bases align to TRBD1. Looked up from germline, CDR1 is SNHLY and CDR2 is FYNNEI. Trimming cost V 2 bases and J 10 bases; bases outside gene matches: 13. The CDR3 consists of 17 residues. The CDR3 loop reads CASSEFRGTGGRQEQFF. The CDR3 bases are TGTGCCAGCAGTGAATTTCGAGGGACAGGGGGTAGACAGGAGCAGTTCTTC.

V gene TRBV21-1 combines with J gene TRBJ2-5; the D call TRBD2 from the table was never checked on the DNA. TRBV21-1 has pseudogene status. CDR3 size: 14 residues. CDR3 amino acids: CASSFSGLEETQYF. The CDR3 DNA follows: TGTGCCAGCAGTTTTAGCGGGCTTGAAGAGACCCAGTACTTC.

The chain links TRBV30 to TRBJ2-5, with 14 bases that match TRBD2. Looked up from germline, CDR1 is GTSNPN and CDR2 is SVGIG (reference sequence). This CDR3 region has 15 residues. The J segment lost 5 bases and the V segment lost 5 bases, leaving 7 bases of the junction unmatched. The CDR3 nucleotides read TGTGCCTGGGCCCCGGGACTAGCGGGAGTGGAGACCCAGTACTTC. It translates to CAWAPGLAGVETQYF.

The chain employs TRBV5-1 and TRBJ2-2, with TRBD1 matching over 8 bases. The CDR3 runs 14 residues. CDR1 and CDR2 (germline): SGHRS, YFSETQ. V trimming: 4 bases; J trimming: 5 bases; junction bases outside the gene matches: 4. CDR3 protein: CASSRTGWTGELFF. The CDR3 bases are TGCGCCAGCAGCCGGACAGGGTGGACCGGGGAGCTGTTTTTT.

The gene calls are TRBV10-3 and TRBJ2-7, with D possibly matching TRBD2 (6 bases). CDR3 length: 16 amino acids. Trimming pared 3 bases from V and 4 bases from J, leaving 19 bases between. Germline V lookup: CDR1 ENHRY, CDR2 SYGVKD. In DNA form, the CDR3 reads TGTGCCATCAGTGACACATTGGAGGGTACTGGATACGAGCAGTACTTC. This gives the protein CAISDTLEGTGYEQYF.

This clone was picked up a small number of times. The gene calls are TRBV7-6 and TRBJ2-3; tentative D call: TRBD2 (5 bases). CDR3 size: 15 residues. Per germline, CDR1 SGHVS and CDR2 FNYEAQ. The V end was cut by 6 bases, the J end by 0 bases, with 13 bases between. CDR3 region: CASSSSRGSTDTQYF. In DNA form, the CDR3 reads TGTGCCAGCAGTTCGAGTCGGGGTAGCACAGATACGCAGTATTTT.

The rearrangement uses TRBV6-5 and TRBJ2-2; maybe TRBD1 (6 bases). Germline V gene sequence: CDR1 MNHEY, CDR2 SVGAGI. Trimming pared 6 bases from V and 4 bases from J, leaving 12 bases between. CDR3 length: 14 amino acids. The CDR3 protein is CASRTTGTTGELFF. CDR3 in DNA: TGTGCCAGCAGAACCACAGGGACCACCGGGGAGCTGTTTTTT.

The J gene is TRBJ1-1, the V gene TRBV11-3; no firm D call. This CDR3 spans 13 amino acids. From germline, CDR1 is SGHNT and CDR2 YENEEA. With 1 base removed from V and 7 bases from J, the gap between germline ends came to 10 bases. This CDR3 reads CASSLGRQDEAFF. CDR3 sequence (DNA): TGTGCCAGCAGCTTAGGTCGGCAGGATGAAGCTTTCTTT.

V gene TRBV5-1 combines with J gene TRBJ2-5, with a weak D call TRBD2 (5 bases). The CDR3 contains 14 residues. Germline assignment: CDR1 SGHRS and CDR2 YFSETQ. The V end lost 0 bases, the J end lost 4 bases, and 10 bases lay between the germline ends. The CDR3 here is CASSLGAAGETQYF. For the CDR3, the DNA is TGCGCCAGCAGCTTGGGAGCCGCGGGAGAGACCCAGTACTTC.

The rearrangement joins TRBV6-4 to TRBJ2-1; 13 bases agree with TRBD2. Unmatched junction bases numbered 6, after V lost 6 bases and J lost 10 bases. The CDR3 runs to 14 residues. Germline V gene data show CDR1 as MRHNA and CDR2 as SNTAGT. The CDR3 region is CASSTLGLAGEQFF. The CDR3 region has the DNA TGTGCCAGCAGCACCCTGGGACTAGCGGGAGAGCAGTTCTTC.

This clone was detected only a few times. The chain recombines TRBV4-1 with TRBJ1-2; 8 nucleotides match TRBD1. V was clipped by 0 bases and J by 7 bases; unmatched bases: 7. The germline gives CDR1 MGHRA, CDR2 YSYEKL. The CDR3 has 15 amino acids. The CDR3 bases are TGCGCCAGCAGCCAAGATTGGGGGACAGGTACTGGCTACACCTTC. This gives the protein CASSQDWGTGTGYTF.